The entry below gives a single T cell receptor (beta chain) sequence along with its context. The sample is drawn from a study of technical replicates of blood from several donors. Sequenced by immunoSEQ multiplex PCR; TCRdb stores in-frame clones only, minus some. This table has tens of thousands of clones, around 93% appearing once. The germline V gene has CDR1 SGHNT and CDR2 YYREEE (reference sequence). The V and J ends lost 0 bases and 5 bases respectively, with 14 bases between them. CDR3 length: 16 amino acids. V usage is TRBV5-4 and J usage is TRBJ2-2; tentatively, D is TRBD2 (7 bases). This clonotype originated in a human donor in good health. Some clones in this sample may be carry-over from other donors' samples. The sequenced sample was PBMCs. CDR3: CASSLAGGTTTGELFF. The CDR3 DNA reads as TGTGCCAGCAGCTTGGCCGGGGGGACAACTACCGGGGAGCTGTTTTTT.